Listed below are T cell receptor beta chains from one sample, sequenced in a study of human T cells and chemical hapten exposure. TCRdb called the RACE reads again in MiXCR, with one record for every CDR3 protein. The table includes fewer than 350,000 distinct CDR3 sequences, 7.7% detected once. Here the sequenced sample was whole blood, taken in connection with sensitization to the hapten diphenylcyclopropenone (DPC). All receptors come from a man aged 18 to 29 with alopecia areata. Some clones in this sample may be carry-over from other donors' samples. CDR3s include the opening cysteine and the closing phenylalanine or tryptophan. A D gene is named only where the DNA matches it firmly. Not every row has a clone size; where given, it reads once, few, many or a size class.

many	-	TRBV25-1	16	TRBJ1-6	TGTGCCAGCAGTCCGTCGAAGGGGACCTATAATTCACCCCTCCACTTT	CASSPSKGTYNSPLHF
few	TRBD1	TRBV20-1	14	TRBJ1-1	TGCAGTGCTAGAGATCTCGACAGGGGGCTTGAAGCTTTCTTT	CSARDLDRGLEAFF
-	TRBD1	TRBV15	15	TRBJ2-1	TGTGCCACCAGCAATCCCGGGACAGGGTCCAATGAGCAGTTCTTC	CATSNPGTGSNEQFF
few	-	TRBV5-1	15	TRBJ1-1	TGCGCCAGCAGCTCCTTCAGGGATCGAGACACTGAAGCTTTCTTT	CASSSFRDRDTEAFF
few	-	TRBV4-3	15	TRBJ2-3	TGCGCCAGCAGCCAATATTCGCGGGGAGCAGATACGCAGTATTTT	CASSQYSRGADTQYF
-	-	TRBV20-1	13	TRBJ1-6	TGCAGTGCTAGTGGCCGGCTCAATTCACCCCTCCACTTT	CSASGRLNSPLHF
-	-	TRBV29-1	11	TRBJ2-7	TGCAGCGTTGAAGGTCTGTACGAGCAGTACTTC	CSVEGLYEQYF
few	-	TRBV6-2/TRBV6-3	15	TRBJ1-5	TGTGCCATCTACTCTGGACCCGCCGGTGGTCAGCCCCAGCATTTT	CAIYSGPAGGQPQHF
-	-	TRBV28	15	TRBJ2-7	TGTGCCAGCAGTTCCCCCGGGACACCCGTCTACGAGCAGTACTTC	CASSSPGTPVYEQYF
-	TRBD2	TRBV7-2	15	TRBJ2-1	TGTGCCAGCAGCCGACTAGCGGACTCCTACAATGAGCAGTTCTTC	CASSRLADSYNEQFF
few	-	TRBV12-3/TRBV12-4	12	TRBJ1-1	TGTGCCAGCAGTTTTCTAGACACTGAAGCTTTCTTT	CASSFLDTEAFF
few	TRBD1	TRBV12-3/TRBV12-4	17	TRBJ1-5	TGTGCCAGCAGTCTAGGGACAGGGGAATATAGCAATCAGCCCCAGCATTTT	CASSLGTGEYSNQPQHF
many	TRBD1	TRBV4-1	15	TRBJ1-4	TGTGCCAGCAGCCAACCGGACAGGGGCGGTGAAAAACTGTTTTTT	CASSQPDRGGEKLFF